This TCR beta chain was sequenced in a study of PD-1 blockade in classical Hodgkin lymphoma. General study findings and limits: Complete responders' diversity at baseline resembled that of newly diagnosed patients. Newly diagnosed patients reportedly trailed healthy donors in baseline TCR diversity. Why the repertoires differ is still unclear, perhaps disease activity or prior therapy.

TCRdb keeps only in-frame clones here, not all; method: immunoSEQ multiplex PCR. The sample records 20,000 or so clones, approximately 87% being singletons. Sample time point: cycle 4 day 1 (C4D1), after 6 weeks of nivolumab. Autologous stem cell transplantation was followed by relapse in every patient, and brentuximab vedotin exposure varied. The germline gives CDR1 GTSNPN, CDR2 SVGIG (reference sequence). The CDR3 loop spans 13 amino acids. The V end was cut by 3 bases, the J end by 4 bases, with 12 bases between. There are a few counts of this clone. Its antigen is as yet unknown. The clonotype comes from a human donor with classical Hodgkin lymphoma. The V gene is TRBV30, the J gene TRBJ1-2; D gene ambiguous. The material was peripheral blood mononuclear cells (PBMCs), obtained before the fourth cycle of nivolumab. CDR3 in DNA: TGTGCCTGGAGGGAGACGGGCACCTATGGCTACACCTTC. Translated, it gives CAWRETGTYGYTF.